This entry describes one TCR beta chain. This clonotype is a singleton in its sample. Its antigen remains undetermined. The sample holds no much larger clone one base away, and base qualities are not on file. One read alone is weak evidence. Only healthy Caucasian donors were included. Three pairs of female monozygotic twins, all aged roughly 18 to 29 years, were included in the twin cohort. Positive isolation kits from Invitrogen were used to isolate CD4+ and CD8+ T cell populations. Library preparation used 5' RACE. This sample was sequenced with an Illumina HiSeq 2000. Template switching introduced a universal primer binding site; the final cDNA contained a unique molecular identifier, enabling accurate counting of TCR cDNA molecules. Specific primers in the conserved constant-segment region were used to synthesize first-strand cDNA for the TCR alpha and beta chains. Each cDNA library was double barcoded, with a SMART-Mk sample barcode plus Illumina barcodes, to control for contamination. Two successive PCR steps introduced TruSeq adapter sequences along with Illumina sample barcodes. The TCR alpha and beta cDNA libraries were sequenced on the Illumina HiSeq platform using custom primers. Per the authors' processing: MiGEC was used to process raw reads and extract unique molecular identifiers, and MiXCR was used to find CDR3 positions. For each individual, recombination models were inferred using an EM algorithm with the repgenHMM and IGoR tools. Shared clonotype analysis was performed with the tcR package in R, normalizing sharing by the product of cloneset sizes. To study raw recombination without the effects of thymic and clonal selection, out-of-frame nonproductive sequences were analyzed. TCRdb redid the processing of the public reads, applying fastp at Q25 and MiXCR, and retained in-frame beta chains. Each entry is one CDR3 protein sequence, shown with its most common DNA and genes. It is TCRdb's table, rather than the study itself, that gives the V and J calls and clone size. The sample table holds 300,000 to 400,000 distinct CDR3 sequences, of which 9% to 15% were seen once. The ten largest account for approximately 7.5% of the sample.

This sample is part of a study of identical twins (dated by TCRdb to 2016 to 2017). As for the study more broadly: TCR alpha and beta repertoires from monozygotic twins, unrelated adults of various ages and cord blood were deep-sequenced to test whether fetal clonotypes persist. To rule out contamination, replicate twin experiments were performed at different times with different library preparation protocols.

CDR1 and CDR2 are drawn from the germline V gene: SGDLS, YYNGEE. Measured from the cysteine to the phenylalanine, the CDR3 is 11 residues long. The DNA shown is the 33-base CDR3, in frame from base 1. V loses 6 bases, J loses 3 bases, and the germline ends lie 6 bases apart. The study at large found these results: Zero-insertion analyses could be partly confounded by invariant T cells such as MAIT and iNKT, although diverse VJ usage argued against such confounding for most clonotypes. Compared with coincidental sharing between unrelated individuals, an excess of low generation-probability sequences was observed among out-of-frame TCR alpha sequences shared between twins. In monozygotic twins, out-of-frame TCR alpha sharing was systematically underestimated by recombination models, although the models agreed with sharing between unrelated individuals. Abundant cord blood beta clonotypes had fewer insertions, young adult naive repertoires showed a similar but weaker trend, and memory repertoires showed no such trend. A weaker excess of twin sharing was found in beta out-of-frame sequences because the signal-to-noise ratio was lowered by fewer shared sequences. Conclusions relied on cross-sectional statistical analysis, since the same donors could not be followed over many years.

The data were also submitted as part of a second study, on yellow fever vaccine responses in identical twins. The second investigation adds: According to the authors, in identical twins the way T cells responded to vaccination appeared partly convergent and partly personalized. In identical twins, the study followed T cell clones that responded to the vaccine with precision.

The chain links TRBV9 with TRBJ1-2; TRBD1 is possibly the D segment (5 matching bases). Sequenced: CD8+ T cells sorted from blood. This receptor was taken from a woman aged 18-29 years in good health. The DNA reads TGTGCCAGCAAGGGGTACTATGGCTACACCTTC. Its translation reads: CASKGYYGYTF.